This TCR beta chain is drawn from a study of vaccination effects on CD4 cells after COVID-19. Ahead of sequencing, the ViraFEST assay grew antigen-specific CD4+ T cells using viral peptide pools. Isolating CD4+ T cells followed approximately ten days of culture. The cohort was immunized with two doses of either the BNT162b2 or mRNA-1273 vaccine. The data were produced by immunoSEQ multiplex PCR, yet TCRdb's version contains in-frame clones alone and is incomplete. Here the sample spans more than 25,000 clones, more than 65% being singletons. This CDR3 has 15 amino acids. Germline V lookup: CDR1 ENHRY, CDR2 SYGVKD. V was clipped by 0 bases and J by 4 bases; unmatched bases: 5. In this sample, this clone turned up a few times. Its target is not known.

The clonotype was recovered from a human donor who received a COVID-19 vaccine. The chain couples TRBV10-3 to TRBJ1-2, with TRBD1 matching over 7 bases. The sequences come from CD4+ T cells from PBMCs cultured with HCoV-229E spike peptides, collected after COVID-19 vaccination. In DNA, the CDR3 is TGTGCCATCAGTGAGTCAGGGGGCGCGGGCTATGGCTACACCTTC. This encodes CAISESGGAGYGYTF.